These 28 T cell receptor beta chains came from one sample sequenced in a study of shared clonotypes between healthy human individuals. The table came from immunoSEQ multiplex PCR; TCRdb's copy has only in-frame clones and leaves some out. The profile shows approximately 1,500,000 clones, 98% of them singletons. The sequencing input was naive CD4+ T cells sorted from blood. As for subset: CD45RA+ positively selected. These receptors were obtained from a man younger than 45 in good health.

This clone was picked up one time. The chain couples TRBV4-1 to TRBJ2-1; 8 bases are a match to TRBD2. This CDR3 has 17 amino acids. Germline lookup yields CDR1 MGHRA and CDR2 YSYEKL. With 5 bases clipped from V and 7 bases from J, the junction kept 16 bases outside the gene matches. CDR3 sequence (DNA): TGCGCCAGCAGCTACCGAGTGGTAGCGGGAACGAGGAATGAGCAGTTCTTC. Protein product: CASSYRVVAGTRNEQFF.

V gene TRBV18 combines with J gene TRBJ2-7; D might be TRBD2 (6 bases). With 6 bases removed from V and 5 bases from J, the gap between germline ends came to 14 bases. Germline CDR1 and CDR2: KGHSH and LQKENI. This CDR3 is built from 13 residues. CDR3 coding DNA: TGTGCCAGCTCCCGCGGGGTGGCTCACGAGCAGTACTTC. This encodes CASSRGVAHEQYF. The entire variable domain, with the rest obtained from reference TRBV18 and TRBJ2-7, is as follows: NAGVMQNPRHLVRRRGQEARLRCSPMKGHSHVYWYRQLPEEGLKFMVYLQKENIIDESGMPKERFSAEFPKEGPSILRIQQVVRGDSAAYFCASSRGVAHEQYFGPGTRLTVT.

The chain uses TRBV7-9 and TRBJ2-7, with TRBD1 matching over 7 bases. Germline CDR1 and CDR2: SEHNR and FQNEAQ (reference sequence). The CDR3 covers 13 residues. J was trimmed by 9 bases and V by 5 bases; bases with no gene match: 10. CDR3 sequence: CASSPDRTDVQYF. As DNA, the CDR3 is TGTGCCAGCAGCCCGGACAGGACTGATGTGCAGTACTTC.

The chain employs TRBV20-1 and TRBJ2-5; D unresolved. The V gene lost 0 bases and the J gene lost 10 bases, with 9 bases spanning the gap. The CDR3 loop spans 11 amino acids. Per the germline V gene, CDR1 is DFQATT and CDR2 is SNEGSKA (reference sequence). CDR3 amino acids: CSARDRLGQYF. CDR3 in DNA: TGCAGTGCTAGAGATCGTCTCGGCCAGTACTTC.

The gene calls are TRBV19 and TRBJ1-1; a weak D match, TRBD1 (6 bases). The CDR3 is 18 residues long. Trimming left V 7 bases short and J 1 base short, with 25 bases between. The germline CDR1 and CDR2 sequences are LNHDA and SQIVND (reference sequence). DNA of the CDR3: TGTGCCAGTAAGTCTGGGCGAACAGGGCCCAGTTCGAACACTGAAGCTTTCTTT. It translates to CASKSGRTGPSSNTEAFF.

J is TRBJ2-7 and V is TRBV6-1, with D possibly being TRBD1 or TRBD2 (5 bases each). This CDR3 has 13 residues. V lost 5 bases, J lost 2 bases, and 10 bases lay in between. Germline V gene data show CDR1 as MNHNS and CDR2 as SASEGT. The CDR3: CASSLRDPYEQYF. CDR3 sequence (DNA): TGTGCCAGCAGTCTCAGGGACCCCTACGAGCAGTACTTC.

This chain joins TRBV4-2 and TRBJ1-1; D call uncertain. The germline V gene encodes CDR1 LGHNA and CDR2 YNFKEQ. This CDR3 comprises 15 residues. With 4 bases removed from V and 1 base from J, the gap between germline ends came to 13 bases. CDR3 DNA sequence: TGTGCCAGCAGCCTACCAGCGGGTTCGAACACTGAAGCTTTCTTT. Translated: CASSLPAGSNTEAFF.

The V call is TRBV5-1, the J call TRBJ2-6, with TRBD2 matching 7 bases. The germline V gene encodes CDR1 SGHRS and CDR2 YFSETQ. V trimming: 5 bases; J trimming: 4 bases; junction bases outside the gene matches: 6. The CDR3 loop spans 15 amino acids. The CDR3 loop reads CASSYSGAGANVLTF. DNA of the CDR3: TGCGCCAGCAGTTACAGCGGGGCGGGGGCCAACGTCCTGACTTTC.

The V call is TRBV28, the J call TRBJ1-4, with a possible D match to TRBD1 (5 bases). This CDR3 is built from 13 residues. The V and J ends lost 11 bases and 6 bases respectively, with 16 bases between them. Germline CDR1 is MDHEN and CDR2 is SYDVKM. CDR3 sequence: CAGRGSVYEKLFF. In DNA form, the CDR3 reads TGTGCCGGTCGGGGGTCCGTGTATGAAAAACTGTTTTTT.

V is TRBV7-2 and J is TRBJ1-6; D unclear. Germline assignment: CDR1 SGHTA and CDR2 FQGNSA. The CDR3 is made up of 15 amino acids. The V and J ends lost 0 bases and 0 bases respectively, with 3 bases between them. The CDR3 region is CASSLANSYNSPLHF. The CDR3, as DNA: TGTGCCAGCAGCTTAGCGAACTCCTATAATTCACCCCTCCACTTT.

About this clone: The same CDR3 is also encoded by other DNA sequences in this sample. This chain connects TRBV7-9 to TRBJ1-2; no firm D call. Looked up from germline, CDR1 is SEHNR and CDR2 is FQNEAQ (reference sequence). The CDR3 runs to 12 residues. Trimming cost V 5 bases and J 7 bases, with 11 bases left between them. In nucleotides, the CDR3 is TGTGCCAGCAGCCTCACTGGATCTGGCTACACCTTC. Amino acids: CASSLTGSGYTF. The full variable domain, in which reference TRBV7-9 and TRBJ1-2 provide the parts outside the CDR3, is DTGVSQNPRHKITKRGQNVTFRCDPISEHNRLYWYRQTLGQGPEFLTYFQNEAQLEKSRLLSDRFSAERPKGSFSTLEIQRTEQGDSAMYLCASSLTGSGYTFGSGTRLTVV.

CDR3 in DNA: TGCGCCAGCAGCCCGGAACTGACAGCAACTAATGAAAAACTGTTTTTT. Protein product: CASSPELTATNEKLFF. The chain couples TRBV5-1 to TRBJ1-4, with a tentative D call TRBD1 (5 bases). This CDR3 has 16 residues. Trimming stripped 4 bases from V and 0 bases from J, with 13 bases between. Germline-derived CDR1 and CDR2 are SGHRS and YFSETQ. The variable domain in full, with the rest retrieved from reference TRBV5-1 and TRBJ1-4, is KAGVTQTPRYLIKTRGQQVTLSCSPISGHRSVSWYQQTPGQGLQFLFEYFSETQRNKGNFPGRFSGRQFSNSRSEMNVSTLELGDSALYLCASSPELTATNEKLFFGSGTQLSVL.

The chain is built from TRBV9 and TRBJ1-1, with D unclear. V lost 4 bases to trimming and J lost 1 base, with 14 bases between them. The germline V gene encodes CDR1 SGDLS and CDR2 YYNGEE. This CDR3 has 15 residues. Here the CDR3 DNA reads TGTGCCAGCAGCCTTGGTGGCAGCCCGAACACTGAAGCTTTCTTT. It codes for CASSLGGSPNTEAFF.

This chain joins TRBV19 and TRBJ1-1; unclear D gene. The CDR3 is 13 residues long. Trimming shortened V by 10 bases and J by 0 bases, and 12 bases separated the two germline ends. CDR1 and CDR2 from the germline V gene are LNHDA and SQIVND (reference sequence). The CDR3 region is CATTGWMNTEAFF. For the CDR3, the DNA is TGTGCCACCACGGGCTGGATGAACACTGAAGCTTTCTTT.

The chain combines TRBV4-3 with TRBJ2-1; D gene unclear. The CDR3 is 18 residues long. Between the trimmed V and J ends, which lost 0 bases and 0 bases, there was a span of 15 bases. Germline CDR1 is LGHNA and CDR2 is YSLEER. The CDR3 region is CASSQDSFGPSSYNEQFF. CDR3 DNA: TGCGCCAGCAGCCAAGATTCGTTCGGACCCAGCTCCTACAATGAGCAGTTCTTC.

In this sample, this clone turned up once. The CDR3 spells CASSPLAAGDTQYF. As DNA, the CDR3 is TGTGCCAGCAGCCCTCTCGCCGCAGGGGATACGCAGTATTTT. The chain recombines TRBV6-4 with TRBJ2-3; tentatively, D is TRBD1 (5 bases). CDR1 is MRHNA and CDR2 is SNTAGT in the germline V gene. The CDR3 spans 14 residues. Trimming took 6 bases from V and 6 from J, leaving 16 bases between them.

This clone was observed once. The chain has TRBV2 and TRBJ1-2, with TRBD1 as a possible D gene (6 bases). The CDR3 extends over 13 amino acids. V lost 9 bases and J lost 6, with 17 bases in between. CDR1 and CDR2 (germline): SNHLY, FYNNEI. The CDR3 loop is CARSKDSLDGYTF. The DNA for the CDR3 is TGTGCCAGATCGAAGGACAGCCTAGATGGCTACACCTTC.

The rearrangement joins TRBV6-1 to TRBJ1-1; D possibly corresponds to TRBD1 (6 bases). With 2 bases removed from V and 10 bases from J, the gap between germline ends came to 14 bases. Germline V CDR1 and CDR2: MNHNS, SASEGT. CDR3 length: 13 amino acids. This CDR3 is CASSESMTGAAFF. CDR3 nucleotides: TGTGCCAGCAGTGAATCGATGACGGGGGCAGCTTTCTTT.

This sequence joins TRBV6-5 and TRBJ1-5, with D possibly TRBD1 on 5 matching bases. Trimming stripped 2 bases from V and 7 bases from J, with 12 bases between. Germline loops: CDR1 MNHEY, CDR2 SVGAGI. The CDR3 sequence is 14 residues long. The CDR3 region has the DNA TGTGCCAGCAGTTACAGCAGGGTAGGACAGCCCCAGCATTTT. This gives the protein CASSYSRVGQPQHF.

The rearrangement joins TRBV18 to TRBJ2-5; 9 bases are shared with TRBD1. The CDR3 extends over 16 amino acids. The J segment lost 3 bases and the V segment lost 0 bases, leaving 5 bases of the junction unmatched. Germline assignment: CDR1 KGHSH and CDR2 LQKENI. CDR3: CASSPPMGQGKETQYF. The CDR3 DNA reads as TGTGCCAGCTCACCACCGATGGGACAGGGCAAAGAGACCCAGTACTTC.

This chain links TRBV6-5 with TRBJ1-5, with D hard to call. V gave up 8 bases and J gave up 6 bases, with 8 bases separating them. This CDR3 is 11 amino acids long. Germline CDR1 is MNHEY and CDR2 is SVGAGI. The CDR3 coding sequence is TGTGCCAGCGGAGTCGGTCAGCCCCAGCATTTT. Protein: CASGVGQPQHF.

In its sample, this clone was seen once. The gene calls are TRBV12-5 and TRBJ2-3; TRBD1 matches at 10 bases. V lost 1 base to trimming and J lost 1 base; unmatched junction nucleotides: 2. The CDR3 totals 16 residues. CDR1 is LGHNT and CDR2 is FRNRAP in the germline V gene. CDR3 DNA sequence: TGTGCTAGTGGTTTGGCCGGGACAGGGGGCACAGATACGCAGTATTTT. This translates into CASGLAGTGGTDTQYF.

The chain uses TRBV5-1 and TRBJ2-5, with 7 bases identical to TRBD1. There are 14 residues in the CDR3. With V trimmed by 2 bases and J by 4 bases, 5 bases remained unmatched. CDR1 and CDR2 from the germline V gene are SGHRS and YFSETQ. CDR3 in amino acids: CASSLTGAGETQYF. CDR3 DNA: TGCGCCAGCAGCTTAACAGGGGCCGGAGAGACCCAGTACTTC.

The rearrangement links TRBV6-1 to TRBJ2-7, with D possibly matching TRBD1 (5 bases). V was pared by 2 bases and J by 3 bases, with 14 bases between. Germline loops: CDR1 MNHNS, CDR2 SASEGT. This CDR3 is 15 amino acids long. CDR3 DNA sequence: TGTGCCAGCAGTGAATACCCAGGGCAGAGCTACGAGCAGTACTTC. It is translated as CASSEYPGQSYEQYF.

This chain connects TRBV11-3 to TRBJ1-1, with 7 bases lining up with TRBD1. This CDR3 has 12 amino acids. Germline values: CDR1 SGHNT, CDR2 YENEEA. The J segment lost 6 bases and the V segment lost 6 bases, leaving 4 bases of the junction unmatched. Written as DNA, the CDR3 is TGTGCCAGCAGTGAAACAGGGGCTGAAGCTTTCTTT. As protein: CASSETGAEAFF.

V is TRBV21-1 and J is TRBJ1-4; the table assigns TRBD1, which was not confirmed against the DNA. TRBV21-1 is a pseudogene. The CDR3 is made up of 14 amino acids. CDR3 residues: CASSRHRSNEKLFF. In DNA, the CDR3 is TGTGCCAGCAGCAGGCACAGGTCTAATGAAAAACTGTTTTTT.

This chain uses TRBV11-2 with TRBJ2-1; the match to TRBD2 covers 9 bases. The germline gives CDR1 SGHAT, CDR2 FQNNGV. The CDR3 is 14 amino acids. The V segment lost 10 bases and the J segment 7 bases; nucleotides outside the gene matches: 11. The CDR3 here is CATGRSGRINEQFF. CDR3 DNA sequence: TGTGCCACCGGGAGGAGCGGGAGGATAAATGAGCAGTTCTTC.

The chain recombines TRBV5-4 with TRBJ2-3; 9 bases align to TRBD2. This CDR3 contains 18 residues. V gave up 0 bases and J gave up 0 bases; unmatched junction bases: 8. Looked up from germline, CDR1 is SGHNT and CDR2 is YYREEE (reference sequence). In DNA form, the CDR3 reads TGTGCCAGCAGCTTGGATCCTAGCGGGGCGGTTAGCACAGATACGCAGTATTTT. Its protein product is CASSLDPSGAVSTDTQYF.